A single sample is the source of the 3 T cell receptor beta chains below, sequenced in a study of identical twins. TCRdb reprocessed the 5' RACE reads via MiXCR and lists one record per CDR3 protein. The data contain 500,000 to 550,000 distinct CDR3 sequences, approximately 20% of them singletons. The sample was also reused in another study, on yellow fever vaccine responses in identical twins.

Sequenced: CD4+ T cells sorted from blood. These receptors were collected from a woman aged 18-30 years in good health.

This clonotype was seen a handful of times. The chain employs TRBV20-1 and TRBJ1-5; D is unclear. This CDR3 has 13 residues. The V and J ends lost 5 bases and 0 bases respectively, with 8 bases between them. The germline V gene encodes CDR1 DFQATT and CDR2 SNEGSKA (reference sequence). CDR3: CSAADGSNQPQHF. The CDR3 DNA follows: TGCAGTGCTGCTGACGGTAGCAATCAGCCCCAGCATTTT.

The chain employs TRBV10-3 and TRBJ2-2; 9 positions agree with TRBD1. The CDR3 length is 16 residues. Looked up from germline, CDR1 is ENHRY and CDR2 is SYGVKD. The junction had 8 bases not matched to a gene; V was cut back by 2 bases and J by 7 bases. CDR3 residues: CAISEPYRGRGGELFF. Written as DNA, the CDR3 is TGTGCCATCAGTGAGCCATACAGGGGGCGCGGCGGGGAGCTGTTTTTT.

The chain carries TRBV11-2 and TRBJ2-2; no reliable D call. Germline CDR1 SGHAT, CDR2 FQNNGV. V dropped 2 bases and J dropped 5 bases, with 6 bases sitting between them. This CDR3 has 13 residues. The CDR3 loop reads CASSLPTTGELFF. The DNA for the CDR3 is TGTGCCAGCAGCTTACCTACGACCGGGGAGCTGTTTTTT.